Presented here are 31 T cell receptor beta chains from one specimen sequenced in a study of blood T cell repertoires in COVID-19. Sequencing was performed with immunoSEQ multiplex PCR; in TCRdb, only in-frame clones are kept and a portion is missing. Seen here are about 130,000 clones, 87% observed once, and the top ten hold approximately 3.3%. Sequencing input: peripheral blood. These TCRs come from a woman aged 55 to 70 with acute or convalescent COVID-19.

The gene calls are TRBV29-1 and TRBJ2-1; D is possibly TRBD1 (6 bases). V was pared by 6 bases and J by 1 base, with 19 bases between. The CDR3 has 16 amino acids. Germline V gene data show CDR1 as SQVTM and CDR2 as ANQGSEA. The CDR3: CSVRHGLQGSYNEQFF. In DNA, the CDR3 is TGCAGCGTCCGCCACGGGCTACAGGGATCCTACAATGAGCAGTTCTTC.

This chain links TRBV19 with TRBJ1-1; no definite D call. V was trimmed by 6 bases and J by 5 bases, leaving 13 bases between them. CDR1 is LNHDA and CDR2 is SQIVND in the germline V gene (reference sequence). CDR3 length: 13 residues. The CDR3 spells CASSTQVRTEAFF. Written as DNA, the CDR3 is TGTGCCAGTAGCACTCAAGTGAGGACTGAAGCTTTCTTT.

CDR3: CASSFTGISNQPQHF. CDR3 sequence (DNA): TGTGCCAGCAGTTTCACAGGGATTAGCAATCAGCCCCAGCATTTT. The rearrangement links TRBV28 to TRBJ1-5, with a weak D call TRBD1 (6 bases). The germline CDR1 and CDR2 sequences are MDHEN and SYDVKM. This CDR3 spans 15 amino acids. Trimming left V 3 bases short and J 0 bases short, with 9 bases between.

The V gene is TRBV7-8, the J gene TRBJ2-7; 12 nucleotides line up with TRBD2. CDR1 and CDR2 (germline): SGHVS, FQNEAQ. CDR3 length equals 15 residues. V lost 1 base to trimming and J lost 6 bases; unmatched junction nucleotides: 4. This CDR3 reads CASSLGLAGVSEQYV. The CDR3 bases are TGTGCCAGCAGCTTAGGACTAGCGGGAGTTAGCGAGCAGTACGTC.

The chain has TRBV24-1 and TRBJ2-2, with D possibly matching TRBD1 (6 bases). CDR1 and CDR2 from the germline V gene are KGHDR and SFDVKD. This CDR3 has 13 amino acids. V gave up 9 bases and J gave up 5 bases, with 12 bases separating them. The CDR3 reads CATSTGRTGELFF. In nucleotides, the CDR3 is TGTGCCACCTCAACAGGGCGGACCGGGGAGCTGTTTTTT.

The chain recombines TRBV5-4 with TRBJ1-1; 8 bases fit TRBD1. This CDR3 is built from 14 residues. J was trimmed by 4 bases and V by 1 base; bases with no gene match: 3. Per germline, CDR1 SGHNT and CDR2 YYREEE (reference sequence). CDR3 region: CASSLQGASTEAFF. For the CDR3, the DNA is TGTGCCAGCAGCTTGCAGGGGGCAAGCACTGAAGCTTTCTTT.

The rearrangement uses TRBV5-8 and TRBJ2-7, with TRBD2 identical over 12 bases. Germline V gene sequence: CDR1 SGHTS, CDR2 YDEGEE. The CDR3 has 17 residues. Unmatched junction bases numbered 8, after V lost 1 base and J lost 3 bases. The CDR3 sequence: CASSLFLAGGTFYEQYF. The CDR3, as DNA: TGTGCCAGCAGCTTGTTCCTAGCGGGGGGGACCTTCTACGAGCAGTACTTC.

The genes are TRBV6-5 and TRBJ1-5; D ambiguous. This CDR3 has 14 amino acids. Germline CDR1 and CDR2: MNHEY and SVGAGI. Trimming shortened V by 4 bases and J by 6 bases, and 13 bases separated the two germline ends. CDR3 sequence: CASSSYQELQPQHF. The CDR3, as DNA: TGTGCCAGCAGTTCCTACCAGGAACTTCAGCCCCAGCATTTT.

J is TRBJ2-5 and V is TRBV29-1, with TRBD2 as a possible D gene (6 bases). V lost 4 bases, J lost 2 bases, and 14 bases lay in between. Germline loops: CDR1 SQVTM, CDR2 ANQGSEA. This CDR3 is 14 amino acids long. The CDR3 DNA follows: TGCAGCGTTGCCCCTACGGGACTGCAAGAGACCCAGTACTTC. Translated: CSVAPTGLQETQYF.

In this sample, this clone turned up once. The V and J genes are TRBV7-9 and TRBJ2-5; possibly TRBD2 for D (5 bases). V gave up 5 bases and J gave up 0 bases, with 10 bases separating them. Per germline, CDR1 SEHNR and CDR2 FQNEAQ (reference sequence). The CDR3 length is 14 residues. The CDR3 nucleotides read TGTGCCAGCAGCCGTTTCGGGAACCAAGAGACCCAGTACTTC. Its translation is CASSRFGNQETQYF. The variable domain in full, completed from reference TRBV7-9 and TRBJ2-5, reads DTGVSQNPRHKITKRGQNVTFRCDPISEHNRLYWYRQTLGQGPEFLTYFQNEAQLEKSRLLSDRFSAERPKGSFSTLEIQRTEQGDSAMYLCASSRFGNQETQYFGPGTRLLVL.

This sequence joins TRBV19 and TRBJ1-1, with 7 bases identical to TRBD1. Germline loops: CDR1 LNHDA, CDR2 SQIVND (reference sequence). After removal of 3 bases from V and 10 bases from J, the junction contained 14 bases not matched to a gene. CDR3 length: 15 residues. The CDR3: CASSMVTGIWARAFF. For the CDR3, the DNA is TGTGCCAGTAGTATGGTGACAGGGATATGGGCGAGAGCTTTCTTT.

The J gene is TRBJ2-1, the V gene TRBV2, with 7 nucleotides matching TRBD2. The CDR3 consists of 15 residues. The germline V gene encodes CDR1 SNHLY and CDR2 FYNNEI. The V gene end was trimmed by 9 bases and the J gene end by 0 bases; junction bases not matched to a gene: 8. DNA of the CDR3: TGTGCCAGGTCTGGGGGAGGGAGCTCCTACAATGAGCAGTTCTTC. Translated: CARSGGGSSYNEQFF.

The V gene is TRBV18, the J gene TRBJ1-2, with TRBD1 identical over 11 bases. This CDR3 spans 15 amino acids. J gave up 4 bases and V 3 bases, and 4 bases lay outside the gene matches. CDR1 KGHSH and CDR2 LQKENI come from the germline V gene. In nucleotides, the CDR3 is TGTGCCAGCTCACCCCGGACAGGGGGCAGCTATGGCTACACCTTC. Its translation is CASSPRTGGSYGYTF.

The rearrangement uses TRBV10-3 and TRBJ1-5; D call uncertain. Germline assignment: CDR1 ENHRY and CDR2 SYGVKD. The CDR3 contains 15 residues. Trimming shortened V by 0 bases and J by 0 bases, and 6 bases separated the two germline ends. CDR3 loop: CAISESQDSNQPQHF. The CDR3 region has the DNA TGTGCCATCAGTGAGTCGCAGGATAGCAATCAGCCCCAGCATTTT.

This clone was seen a few times. The CDR3 DNA reads as TGTGCCAGCAGTGAGTCGACTACCAGAGCGGGGCACGAGCAGTACGTC. Amino acids: CASSESTTRAGHEQYV. V usage is TRBV2 and J usage is TRBJ2-7; TRBD2 agrees at 7 bases. The CDR3 contains 16 residues. The germline gives CDR1 SNHLY, CDR2 FYNNEI. The ends lost 3 bases at V and 5 bases at J; junction bases unmatched: 13.

This clone was counted only a few times. This chain joins TRBV19 and TRBJ1-2, with 9 bases lining up with TRBD1. The ends lost 6 bases at V and 2 bases at J; junction bases unmatched: 7. Germline CDR1 is LNHDA and CDR2 is SQIVND (reference sequence). The CDR3 loop spans 15 amino acids. For the CDR3, the DNA is TGTGCCAGTAGACGCCCCGGACAGGGGAACTATGGCTACACCTTC. Translating it yields CASRRPGQGNYGYTF.

This clone appeared a single time. The chain is built from TRBV5-4 and TRBJ1-1; TRBD1 aligns across 7 bases. V trimming: 2 bases; J trimming: 3 bases; junction bases outside the gene matches: 4. Germline V CDR1 and CDR2: SGHNT, YYREEE (reference sequence). The CDR3 is 14 amino acids. CDR3 DNA sequence: TGTGCCAGCAGCTTACAGGGGATATACACTGAAGCTTTCTTT. Amino acid sequence: CASSLQGIYTEAFF. Using reference TRBV5-4 and TRBJ1-1 for the parts outside the CDR3, the full variable domain is ETGVTQSPTHLIKTRGQQVTLRCSSQSGHNTVSWYQQALGQGPQFIFQYYREEENGRGNFPPRFSGLQFPNYSSELNVNALELDDSALYLCASSLQGIYTEAFFGQGTRLTVV.

The rearrangement joins TRBV6-5 to TRBJ1-1; no clear D gene. Germline V gene lookup returns CDR1 MNHEY and CDR2 SVGAGI. The CDR3 extends over 15 amino acids. Trimming left V 10 bases short and J 1 base short, with 19 bases between. CDR3 residues: CATTTVAPPNTEAFF. The CDR3 nucleotides are TGTGCCACCACCACAGTGGCTCCCCCGAACACTGAAGCTTTCTTT.

The V call is TRBV18, the J call TRBJ2-7, with D possibly TRBD2 on 6 matching bases. Trimming took 1 base from V and 6 from J, leaving 10 bases between them. The CDR3 runs to 13 residues. Germline V gene lookup returns CDR1 KGHSH and CDR2 LQKENI. CDR3 DNA sequence: TGTGCCAGCTCACCACTTTCCGGGAGCGAGCAGTACTTC. This encodes CASSPLSGSEQYF.

The V gene is TRBV28, the J gene TRBJ2-2; possibly TRBD1 for D (5 bases). The CDR3 sequence is 15 residues long. The V gene's germline CDR1 is MDHEN and CDR2 SYDVKM. Between the trimmed V and J ends, which lost 5 bases and 3 bases, there was a span of 13 bases. CDR3 DNA sequence: TGTGCCAGCAGTACCCGGACACATGACACCGGGGAGCTGTTTTTT. This gives the protein CASSTRTHDTGELFF.

The chain uses TRBV25-1 and TRBJ2-1; unclear D gene. Germline values: CDR1 MGHDK, CDR2 SYGVNS. The V and J ends lost 3 bases and 0 bases respectively, with 9 bases between them. This CDR3 region has 15 residues. The CDR3 bases are TGTGCCAGCAGTGACGTCTCTCGCTCCTACAATGAGCAGTTCTTC. This translates into CASSDVSRSYNEQFF.

The V and J genes are TRBV2 and TRBJ1-1, with D tentatively TRBD1 (6 bases). This CDR3 has 15 residues. Germline CDR1 reads SNHLY; CDR2 reads FYNNEI. V shed 2 bases and J shed 11 bases, with 21 bases lying between them. In DNA form, the CDR3 reads TGTGCCAGCAGTGAACAGGGGCAGGGCCAAACCGACGCTTTCTTT. Protein: CASSEQGQGQTDAFF.

The chain has TRBV10-3 and TRBJ1-4; D gene uncertain. CDR1 and CDR2 (germline): ENHRY, SYGVKD. Trimming shortened V by 3 bases and J by 8 bases, and 10 bases separated the two germline ends. The CDR3 length is 13 residues. The CDR3 DNA reads TGTGCCATCAGTGAAAGCGGCGTCGAAAAACTGTTTTTT. Protein: CAISESGVEKLFF.

The V gene is TRBV5-1, the J gene TRBJ2-1; 14 bases fit TRBD2. The length of the CDR3 is 17 residues. Germline V CDR1 and CDR2: SGHRS, YFSETQ. The V segment lost 3 bases and the J segment 6 bases; nucleotides outside the gene matches: 8. The CDR3 reads CASSYGTSGRGGNEQFF. The CDR3 DNA reads as TGCGCCAGCAGCTATGGGACTAGCGGGAGAGGGGGCAATGAGCAGTTCTTC.

The genes are TRBV5-1 and TRBJ2-1; 7 nucleotides line up with TRBD2. The CDR3 covers 16 residues. Germline CDR1 is SGHRS and CDR2 is YFSETQ. The junction had 6 bases not matched to a gene; V was cut back by 0 bases and J by 3 bases. The CDR3 DNA reads TGCGCCAGCAGCTTGGCCGGCCTAGCGGTCTACAATGAGCAGTTCTTC. Its translation is CASSLAGLAVYNEQFF.

This sequence joins TRBV5-1 and TRBJ1-1, with D possibly being TRBD1 (5 bases). Deletions cut 0 bases from V and 0 bases from J, with 15 bases between. The CDR3 length is 17 residues. Germline CDR1 and CDR2: SGHRS and YFSETQ. CDR3 loop: CASSLAKGTVMNTEAFF. The CDR3 DNA is TGCGCCAGCAGCTTGGCCAAGGGGACTGTCATGAACACTGAAGCTTTCTTT.

This chain joins TRBV6-5 and TRBJ1-5; no firm D call. The V end lost 6 bases, the J end lost 7 bases, and 13 bases lay between the germline ends. CDR3 size: 13 residues. CDR1 and CDR2 from the germline V gene are MNHEY and SVGAGI. Here the CDR3 DNA reads TGTGCCAGCAGGAATACAGTGGCCCAGCCCCAGCATTTT. It is translated as CASRNTVAQPQHF.

J is TRBJ2-7 and V is TRBV6-5, with 10 bases identical to TRBD1. V shed 11 bases and J 0 bases; nucleotides not matched to a gene: 7. The CDR3 is made up of 14 amino acids. Germline loops: CDR1 MNHEY, CDR2 SVGAGI. The CDR3 protein is CAGGGQGVSYEQYF. The CDR3 DNA follows: TGTGCCGGGGGAGGACAGGGGGTCTCCTACGAGCAGTACTTC.

This chain links TRBV5-1 with TRBJ1-1, with TRBD1 matching 7 bases. The J segment lost 0 bases and the V segment lost 3 bases, leaving 2 bases of the junction unmatched. Germline lookup yields CDR1 SGHRS and CDR2 YFSETQ. This CDR3 spans 14 amino acids. The CDR3 here is CASSWGQMNTEAFF. The CDR3 DNA reads TGCGCCAGCAGCTGGGGACAGATGAACACTGAAGCTTTCTTT.

The chain combines TRBV5-4 with TRBJ1-2, with D perhaps matching TRBD1 (6 bases). The CDR3 contains 14 residues. Germline V lookup: CDR1 SGHNT, CDR2 YYREEE (reference sequence). Between the trimmed V and J ends, which lost 5 bases and 5 bases, there was a span of 16 bases. CDR3 DNA: TGTGCCAGCAGGCCCGGGACACCCAGTTATGGCTACACCTTC. Translating gives CASRPGTPSYGYTF.

This clone has only a few counts. V and J are TRBV3-1 (or the pseudogene TRBV3-2) and TRBJ1-1; TRBD1 matches 8 bases. With V trimmed by 4 bases and J by 4 bases, 2 bases remained unmatched. The length of the CDR3 is 13 residues. Germline CDR1 and CDR2: LGHDT and YNNKEL (reference sequence). The CDR3 bases are TGTGCCAGCAGCCTCACAGGGGGCACTGAAGCTTTCTTT. Amino acids: CASSLTGGTEAFF.